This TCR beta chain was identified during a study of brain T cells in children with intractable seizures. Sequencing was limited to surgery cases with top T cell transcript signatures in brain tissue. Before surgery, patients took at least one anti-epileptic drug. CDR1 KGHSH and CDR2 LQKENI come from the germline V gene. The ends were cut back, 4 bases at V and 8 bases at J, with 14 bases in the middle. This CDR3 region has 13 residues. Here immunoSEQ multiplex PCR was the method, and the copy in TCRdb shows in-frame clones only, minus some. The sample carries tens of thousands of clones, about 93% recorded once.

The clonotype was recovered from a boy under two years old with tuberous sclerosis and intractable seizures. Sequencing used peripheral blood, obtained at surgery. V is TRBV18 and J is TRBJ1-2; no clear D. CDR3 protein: CASSLMEAGGYTF. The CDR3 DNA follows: TGTGCCAGCTCACTGATGGAGGCGGGAGGCTACACCTTC. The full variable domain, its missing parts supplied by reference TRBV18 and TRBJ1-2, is NAGVMQNPRHLVRRRGQEARLRCSPMKGHSHVYWYRQLPEEGLKFMVYLQKENIIDESGMPKERFSAEFPKEGPSILRIQQVVRGDSAAYFCASSLMEAGGYTFGSGTRLTVV.